These T cell receptor beta chains were read from a single sample in a study of CD8 T cell repertoires and HIV-1 epitope variants. TCRdb's table, derived via immunoSEQ multiplex PCR, lists solely in-frame clones and lacks some. The sample has thousands of clones, around 70% seen once; the top ten hold about 40%. Their cognate antigens are unknown. The sequencing sample was made of cultured CD8+ T cells derived from PBMCs. The receptors here all came from a male donor with HIV. Both conserved end residues are trimmed from each CDR3. Each record gives: V gene, J gene, CDR3 protein.

v_call: TRBV7-2; j_call: TRBJ2-2; cdr3_aa: ASSLARDSVHGELF
v_call: TRBV9; j_call: TRBJ2-7; cdr3_aa: ASSVSGGMDEQY
v_call: TRBV4-3; j_call: TRBJ2-2; cdr3_aa: ASSSGTGHTGELF
v_call: TRBV2; j_call: TRBJ1-4; cdr3_aa: ASRGTGEYEKLF
v_call: TRBV19; j_call: TRBJ1-5; cdr3_aa: ASSIGTGVRQPQH
v_call: TRBV6-4; j_call: TRBJ2-7; cdr3_aa: ASSDFSLAGGPLGEQY
v_call: TRBV7-3; j_call: TRBJ2-5; cdr3_aa: ASSSSGPGLRETQY
v_call: TRBV5-6; j_call: TRBJ1-1; cdr3_aa: ASSDSEEAF
v_call: TRBV7-2; j_call: TRBJ2-7; cdr3_aa: ASSLLDSYEQY
v_call: TRBV23-1; j_call: TRBJ2-7; cdr3_aa: ASSQPTSGRAYEQY
v_call: TRBV28; j_call: TRBJ2-1; cdr3_aa: ASSASNEQF
v_call: TRBV6-5; j_call: TRBJ2-7; cdr3_aa: ASSYLQGAYEQY
v_call: TRBV2; j_call: TRBJ1-4; cdr3_aa: AWGGQTNEKLF
v_call: TRBV6-1; j_call: TRBJ1-2; cdr3_aa: ASTGRGADGYT
v_call: TRBV7-8; j_call: TRBJ1-2; cdr3_aa: ASSLTGTGEGYT
v_call: TRBV30; j_call: TRBJ1-1; cdr3_aa: AWSVQPSSEAF
v_call: TRBV7-8; j_call: TRBJ2-1; cdr3_aa: ASTLMDNEQF
v_call: TRBV7-9; j_call: TRBJ2-5; cdr3_aa: ATGGTGGVRETQY
v_call: TRBV18; j_call: TRBJ2-7; cdr3_aa: ASSPANEQY
v_call: TRBV15; j_call: TRBJ2-1; cdr3_aa: ATSRYSASYNEQF
v_call: TRBV10-1; j_call: TRBJ2-7; cdr3_aa: ASSADRVPQSYRSYEQY
v_call: TRBV15; j_call: TRBJ1-5; cdr3_aa: ATSRDFTGGQPQH
v_call: TRBV28; j_call: TRBJ2-3; cdr3_aa: ASSLEGTDSFTDTQY
v_call: TRBV19; j_call: TRBJ1-5; cdr3_aa: ASSWASNQPQH
v_call: TRBV13; j_call: TRBJ2-2; cdr3_aa: ASSLDYRGTGENTGELF
v_call: TRBV11-3; j_call: TRBJ2-5; cdr3_aa: ASSQGGSYQETQY
v_call: TRBV5-6; j_call: TRBJ2-7; cdr3_aa: ASSLGDSDSYEQY